The present TCR beta chain was sequenced within a study of blood T cell repertoires in COVID-19. In the study overall: Some COVID-19 samples were acute and others convalescent; all came from the United States, Italy and Spain. The cDNA or gDNA used as material had been derived from T cells, B-cell-depleted T cells, or PBMCs.

In the source study's methods: Amplified reference gene primers provided the basis for estimating nucleated cell counts. Repertoires were generated with immunoSEQ multiplex PCR, while TCRdb's copy carries only in-frame clones and drops some. That table supplies the V and J calls and clone size; D and trimming were determined from the DNA. Of some 120,000 clones in the sample, about 80% were seen once. Germline V gives CDR1 MRHNA, CDR2 SNTAGT. Trimming removed 3 bases at V and 2 bases at J, with 15 bases between. The CDR3 consists of 16 residues. The sample comprised peripheral blood. The chain employs TRBV6-4 and TRBJ2-3, with D perhaps matching TRBD1 (7 bases). The TCR was taken from a human donor in a cohort sampled during active COVID-19. CDR3 residues: CASSDAAGTVTDTQYF. The CDR3 DNA is TGTGCCAGCAGTGATGCCGCGGGGACAGTCACAGATACGCAGTATTTT.